What follows describes a single T cell receptor beta chain. Its specific antigen is unknown. No base qualities exist here, and no much larger clone lies one base off it. This record belongs to a study of blood T cell repertoires in COVID-19 (dated by TCRdb to 2018 to 2021). With respect to the entire study: Samples covering the acute and convalescent phases of COVID-19 were provided by collaborators in the United States, Italy and Spain. The material from the prospective study consisted of cDNA or gDNA derived from T cells, B-cell-depleted T cells, or PBMCs. Deeply sampled blood TCRbeta repertoires from subjects exposed to, actively infected with, or recovered from COVID-19 were included in the dataset. A freely available public database, intended as a resource for researchers studying the immune response to SARS-CoV-2, is where the repertoires were released. Samples came from the ongoing ImmuneRACE study (first 160 participants) plus 1,254 subjects from 6 global collaborators. Nearly every sample came with metadata listing a de-identified subject ID, COVID-19 status, age in years and sex. Where available, HLA class I and class II types were obtained from metadata supplied by the sample provider rather than from assay-based typing. Overall study results and their limits: Clinical and demographic metadata were provided uncurated, with the amount varying by source and participant.

TCRbeta CDR3 regions were amplified from genomic DNA using the immunoSEQ Assay, a bias-controlled multiplex PCR. Under the source paper's analysis protocol: Within the assay, amplification of reference gene primers was used to estimate how many nucleated cells each sample contained. To quantify the absolute abundance of each unique TCRbeta CDR3 rearrangement, sequence reads were collapsed and filtered. For each sample, productive Simpson clonality was calculated as the square root of Simpson's diversity index over productive rearrangements. The source is immuneACCESS, and TCRdb retained only in-frame sequences with V and J called. Part of the clones is not carried over; for the studies checked, unresolved V genes explain less than half of this, and the remainder is unexplained. V and J calls and clone size are those listed in that table; D and trimming were worked out from the DNA. This sample holds some 180,000 clones; 76% were observed only once. Just over 8.5% of the sample lies in the top ten.

The junction shows trimming of 4 bases on V and 3 bases on J, plus 13 bases between the germline ends. CDR1 and CDR2 are read off the germline V gene as SQVTM and ANQGSEA. Its CDR3 holds 13 amino acids, cysteine through phenylalanine. Here the CDR3 DNA is all that survives: 39 bases in frame from base 1. Each collaborating institution followed its own protocols to collect whole blood in K2EDTA tubes. Collaborator samples were shipped for TCRbeta analysis as frozen whole blood, isolated PBMCs, or DNA extracted from either sample type. This receptor chain uses TRBV29-1 and TRBJ2-7, with a weak D call of TRBD2 (6 bases match). The sequence was obtained from a woman aged 45-60 years with active or convalescent COVID-19. Sequenced input: peripheral blood. The DNA sequence is given as TGCAGCGTTGTGTCGGTGACTAGCTACGAGCAGTACTTC. Translated, this is CSVVSVTSYEQYF.